These T cell receptor beta chains were read from a single sample in a study of post-analysis software for immune sequencing data. A single record per CDR3 protein comes from TCRdb applying MiXCR to the PCR reads. The data contain about 760,000 distinct CDR3 sequences, less than 35% of them singletons. Sequencing was done on a sample of blood. Receptors were obtained from a girl under 18 with multiple sclerosis. CDR3s include the opening cysteine and the closing phenylalanine or tryptophan. D genes are given only for firm matches. The size entry is marked missing in some rows and otherwise reads once, few, many or a size class.

j_gene: TRBJ2-7
abundance: NA
v_gene: TRBV7-9
d_gene: NA
CDR3aa: CASSLPPRAAGGEGYEQYF
CDR3nt: TGTGCCAGCAGCTTGCCCCCCCGGGCCGCTGGGGGAGAAGGCTACGAGCAGTACTTC

j_gene: TRBJ2-1
abundance: NA
v_gene: TRBV20-1
d_gene: TRBD2
CDR3aa: CSASTSGGSQFF
CDR3nt: TGCAGTGCTAGCACTAGCGGGGGGTCGCAGTTCTTC

j_gene: TRBJ2-1
abundance: NA
v_gene: TRBV12-3/TRBV12-4
d_gene: TRBD2
CDR3aa: CASSLITSVYNEQFF
CDR3nt: TGTGCCAGCAGTTTAATTACTAGCGTTTACAATGAGCAGTTCTTC

j_gene: TRBJ2-1
abundance: NA
v_gene: TRBV6-6
d_gene: TRBD2
CDR3aa: CASSYSGGASEQFF
CDR3nt: TGTGCCAGCAGTTATAGCGGGGGGGCCTCTGAGCAGTTCTTC

j_gene: TRBJ2-3
abundance: many
v_gene: TRBV18
d_gene: NA
CDR3aa: CASSPKDTQYF
CDR3nt: TGTGCCAGCTCACCAAAAGATACGCAGTATTTT

j_gene: TRBJ2-1
abundance: many
v_gene: TRBV12-3/TRBV12-4
d_gene: NA
CDR3aa: CASTLGGDEQFF
CDR3nt: TGTGCCAGCACCTTAGGGGGGGATGAGCAGTTCTTC

j_gene: TRBJ2-5
abundance: NA
v_gene: TRBV5-1
d_gene: NA
CDR3aa: CASSLGQLETQYF
CDR3nt: TGCGCCAGCAGCTTGGGTCAGCTGGAGACCCAGTACTTC

j_gene: TRBJ2-7
abundance: NA
v_gene: TRBV6-2/TRBV6-3
d_gene: NA
CDR3aa: CASRPSGTKRNEQYF
CDR3nt: TGTGCCAGCAGACCGTCCGGGACAAAACGCAATGAGCAGTACTTC

j_gene: TRBJ2-3
abundance: few
v_gene: TRBV20-1
d_gene: NA
CDR3aa: CSAPADLSTDTQYF
CDR3nt: TGCAGTGCCCCAGCGGACCTTAGCACAGATACGCAGTATTTT

j_gene: TRBJ2-3
abundance: many
v_gene: TRBV6-1
d_gene: NA
CDR3aa: CASAAVDTQYF
CDR3nt: TGTGCCAGCGCCGCGGTAGATACGCAGTATTTT

j_gene: TRBJ2-5
abundance: NA
v_gene: TRBV6-5
d_gene: NA
CDR3aa: CASSYHREGIETQYF
CDR3nt: TGTGCCAGCAGTTACCACAGGGAGGGGATAGAGACCCAGTACTTC

j_gene: TRBJ2-7
abundance: few
v_gene: TRBV20-1
d_gene: TRBD1
CDR3aa: CSALPGQVFSSYEQYF
CDR3nt: TGCAGTGCTTTACCGGGACAGGTCTTTAGCTCCTACGAGCAGTACTTC

j_gene: TRBJ2-3
abundance: many
v_gene: TRBV15
d_gene: NA
CDR3aa: CATSRSRISGTDTQYF
CDR3nt: TGTGCCACCAGCAGATCCCGAATCTCCGGCACAGATACGCAGTATTTT

j_gene: TRBJ2-7
abundance: few
v_gene: TRBV7-9
d_gene: NA
CDR3aa: CASSFGALTYEQYF
CDR3nt: TGTGCCAGCAGCTTTGGAGCTTTAACCTACGAGCAGTACTTC

j_gene: TRBJ2-7
abundance: few
v_gene: TRBV9
d_gene: TRBD2
CDR3aa: CASSVGQREGDEQYF
CDR3nt: TGTGCCAGCAGCGTAGGGCAGCGGGAGGGCGACGAGCAGTACTTC

j_gene: TRBJ1-2
abundance: NA
v_gene: TRBV18
d_gene: NA
CDR3aa: CASSRGGGDGYTF
CDR3nt: TGTGCCAGCTCGCGGGGGGGCGGCGATGGCTACACCTTC

j_gene: TRBJ2-1
abundance: many
v_gene: TRBV20-1
d_gene: NA
CDR3aa: CSAKPRDSPYNEQFF
CDR3nt: TGCAGTGCAAAACCTCGGGACTCACCCTACAATGAGCAGTTCTTC

j_gene: TRBJ2-5
abundance: few
v_gene: TRBV24-1
d_gene: TRBD2
CDR3aa: CATSDLLAGETQYF
CDR3nt: TGTGCCACCAGTGATTTACTAGCGGGAGAGACCCAGTACTTC

j_gene: TRBJ1-1
abundance: NA
v_gene: TRBV5-1
d_gene: NA
CDR3aa: CASSLAAGAGTEDFF
CDR3nt: TGCGCCAGCAGCTTGGCGGCCGGGGCAGGTACTGAAGATTTCTTT

j_gene: TRBJ2-1
abundance: few
v_gene: TRBV6-2/TRBV6-3
d_gene: NA
CDR3aa: CASSPPGRARGEQFF
CDR3nt: TGTGCCAGCAGTCCCCCGGGACGCGCGCGGGGTGAGCAGTTCTTC

j_gene: TRBJ2-2
abundance: few
v_gene: TRBV5-1
d_gene: NA
CDR3aa: CASSLVIATGELFF
CDR3nt: TGCGCCAGCAGCTTGGTGATAGCGACCGGGGAGCTGTTTTTT

j_gene: TRBJ1-1
abundance: NA
v_gene: TRBV7-2
d_gene: NA
CDR3aa: CASSQLSRVTEAFF
CDR3nt: TGTGCCAGCAGCCAACTTTCACGGGTCACTGAAGCTTTCTTT

j_gene: TRBJ2-5
abundance: few
v_gene: TRBV3-1
d_gene: TRBD2
CDR3aa: CASSQDLGGSKETQYF
CDR3nt: TGTGCCAGCAGCCAAGATCTTGGCGGGAGTAAAGAGACCCAGTACTTC

j_gene: TRBJ2-3
abundance: NA
v_gene: TRBV4-3
d_gene: TRBD2
CDR3aa: CASSSNLLISGRKDTQYF
CDR3nt: TGCGCCAGCAGCTCAAACCTCCTAATTAGCGGGAGGAAAGATACGCAGTATTTT

j_gene: TRBJ2-5
abundance: once
v_gene: TRBV29-1
d_gene: NA
CDR3aa: CSVGSGTRPYNEQYF
CDR3nt: TGCAGCGTCGGATCCGGTACTAGACCCTACAATGAGCAGTACTTC

j_gene: TRBJ1-1
abundance: few
v_gene: TRBV11-2
d_gene: TRBD1
CDR3aa: CASSLGTGVTFF
CDR3nt: TGTGCCAGCAGCTTAGGCACAGGGGTAACTTTCTTT

j_gene: TRBJ1-2
abundance: few
v_gene: TRBV5-6
d_gene: NA
CDR3aa: CASSPGWGTESDGYTF
CDR3nt: TGTGCCAGCAGCCCGGGATGGGGGACGGAGAGCGATGGCTACACCTTC

j_gene: TRBJ2-3
abundance: many
v_gene: TRBV11-2
d_gene: TRBD1
CDR3aa: CASSLLGGDTQYF
CDR3nt: TGTGCCAGCAGCTTACTAGGGGGCGATACGCAGTATTTT

j_gene: TRBJ1-5
abundance: NA
v_gene: TRBV3-1
d_gene: NA
CDR3aa: CASSQAEGQPQHF
CDR3nt: TGTGCCAGCAGCCAAGCCGAGGGACAGCCCCAGCATTTT

j_gene: TRBJ2-3
abundance: NA
v_gene: TRBV20-1
d_gene: NA
CDR3aa: CSARGTPERITDTQYF
CDR3nt: TGCAGTGCTAGAGGGACCCCTGAACGCATCACAGATACGCAGTATTTT

j_gene: TRBJ2-3
abundance: NA
v_gene: TRBV7-9
d_gene: NA
CDR3aa: CASSSPADTDTQYF
CDR3nt: TGTGCCAGCAGCTCGCCAGCTGACACAGATACGCAGTATTTT

j_gene: TRBJ1-1
abundance: NA
v_gene: TRBV19
d_gene: NA
CDR3aa: CASSIRQAKNTEAFF
CDR3nt: TGTGCCAGTAGTATCCGACAGGCGAAGAACACTGAAGCTTTCTTT

j_gene: TRBJ1-4
abundance: NA
v_gene: TRBV12-3/TRBV12-4
d_gene: NA
CDR3aa: CASSFPTANEKLFF
CDR3nt: TGTGCCAGCAGTTTCCCGACAGCTAATGAAAAACTGTTTTTT

j_gene: TRBJ2-4
abundance: few
v_gene: TRBV6-1
d_gene: TRBD2
CDR3aa: CASSSAGGRIQYF
CDR3nt: TGTGCCAGCAGTTCGGCGGGAGGCCGCATTCAGTACTTC

j_gene: TRBJ1-2
abundance: NA
v_gene: TRBV6-1
d_gene: TRBD1
CDR3aa: CASRTGGTVNPHYGYTF
CDR3nt: TGTGCCAGTAGGACAGGGGGGACCGTAAACCCGCACTATGGCTACACCTTC

j_gene: TRBJ1-2
abundance: NA
v_gene: TRBV20-1
d_gene: NA
CDR3aa: CSATPLTANYGYTF
CDR3nt: TGCAGTGCTACCCCTTTGACAGCCAACTATGGCTACACCTTC

j_gene: TRBJ2-7
abundance: NA
v_gene: TRBV7-9
d_gene: TRBD2
CDR3aa: CASSRTSGRSSYEQYF
CDR3nt: TGTGCCAGCAGCCGTACTAGCGGGAGGAGCTCCTACGAGCAGTACTTC